A single sample gave rise to the 3 T cell receptor beta chains below, sequenced in a study of T cells in Graves' hyperthyroidism and ophthalmopathy (dated by TCRdb to between 2018 and 2021). Libraries were built with multiplex PCR. Sequencing relied on an Illumina HiSeq 2000. The TCR beta CDR3 regions were amplified from RNA transcripts. The TCR CDR3 was subjected to a first round of RT-PCR using the HTBI primer set and the Qiagen OneStep RT-PCR kit. In TCRdb, the public reads were trimmed at Q25 with fastp and aligned with MiXCR, with productive beta chains retained. Entries that share a CDR3 protein sequence are merged under the most common genes and DNA. Within this sample are about 610,000 distinct CDR3 sequences, with roughly 14% of them counted one time only. Clones ranked in the top ten supply around 4.1% of the sample. The sequencing sample was made of blood. Every receptor here comes from a woman in her thirties or forties with Graves' ophthalmopathy.

The gene calls are TRBV11-2 and TRBJ1-5; D may be TRBD1 (6 bases). Germline-derived CDR1 and CDR2 are SGHAT and FQNNGV. The CDR3 sequence is 16 residues long. V was shortened by 5 bases and J by 0 bases, with 14 bases between the two germline ends. CDR3 loop: CASSISGQFSNQPQHF. CDR3 sequence (DNA): TGTGCCAGCAGCATAAGTGGACAGTTTAGCAATCAGCCCCAGCATTTT.

Ten or more counts support this clonotype. This sequence joins TRBV7-8 and TRBJ1-3; no clear D gene. CDR1 and CDR2 from the germline V gene are SGHVS and FQNEAQ. V was cut by 7 bases and J by 1 base, with 20 bases left in between. The CDR3 consists of 17 residues. CDR3 nucleotides: TGTGCCAGCATCCCTCTGGACCGGCCAAGTTCTGGAAACACCATATATTTT. Translation: CASIPLDRPSSGNTIYF.

A few counts support this clonotype. In DNA form, the CDR3 reads TGTGCCTGGAGCCCTCGGGACAGGGGGCGGAGGGCTGAAGCTTTCTTT. Translated, it gives CAWSPRDRGRRAEAFF. The V call is TRBV30, the J call TRBJ1-1; 12 nucleotides agree with TRBD1. The CDR3 covers 16 residues. Germline CDR1 reads GTSNPN; CDR2 reads SVGIG (reference sequence). Trimming at V came to 3 bases and at J to 6 bases, leaving 11 bases not matched to a gene.